Following are 9 T cell receptor beta chains from one sample sequenced in a study of long-term antiretroviral therapy in people with HIV. The immunoSEQ assay was v3.0, run at survey level. Sequencing was performed with immunoSEQ multiplex PCR; in TCRdb, only in-frame clones are kept and a portion is missing. Seen here are 25,000 to 35,000 clones, approximately 86% observed once, and the top ten hold under 9.5%. Sequencing was performed on unsorted PBMCs, taken roughly 5 years before starting antiretroviral therapy. The receptors shown here come from a man aged 45-65 years with HIV.

V usage is TRBV28 and J usage is TRBJ2-1; the D is unclear. Germline loops: CDR1 MDHEN, CDR2 SYDVKM. The CDR3 loop spans 15 amino acids. V was shortened by 1 base and J by 2 bases, with 9 bases between the two germline ends. The CDR3 region is CASSLFAETYNEQFF. The CDR3 DNA reads TGTGCCAGCAGTTTATTTGCGGAGACCTACAATGAGCAGTTCTTC.

The rearrangement links TRBV18 to TRBJ1-1, with a possible D match to TRBD1 (6 bases). Deletions cut 4 bases from V and 4 bases from J, with 16 bases between. In germline, CDR1 is KGHSH, CDR2 LQKENI. This CDR3 has 15 residues. The CDR3 region has the DNA TGTGCCAGCTCACGCTCGGGGGGGGCCGGCACTGAAGCTTTCTTT. The encoded protein is CASSRSGGAGTEAFF.

The genes are TRBV10-3 and TRBJ1-3, with D perhaps TRBD1 (5 bases). CDR1 and CDR2 (germline): ENHRY, SYGVKD. The CDR3 extends over 14 amino acids. Trimming stripped 7 bases from V and 2 bases from J, with 12 bases between. The CDR3 region is CAITGEGAGNTIYF. CDR3 nucleotide sequence: TGTGCCATCACGGGGGAAGGGGCTGGAAACACCATATATTTT.

This chain links TRBV9 with TRBJ1-6, with no clear D. V lost 3 bases to trimming and J lost 0 bases, with 13 bases between them. Germline V gene data show CDR1 as SGDLS and CDR2 as YYNGEE. The CDR3 sequence is 17 residues long. CDR3 nucleotides: TGTGCCAGCAGCGCTCCTCCCACGAGCTCCTATAATTCACCCCTCCACTTT. Translating gives CASSAPPTSSYNSPLHF.

The chain combines TRBV10-1 with TRBJ2-7; 7 positions match TRBD1. The CDR3 runs to 13 residues. CDR1 and CDR2 from the germline V gene are WNHNN and SYGVQD (reference sequence). Trimming took 6 bases from V and 2 from J; bases not matched to a gene: 4. CDR3 in amino acids: CASSPGQTYEQYF. The CDR3, as DNA: TGCGCCAGCAGCCCGGGACAGACCTACGAGCAGTACTTC.

This clone has only a few counts. CDR3 DNA sequence: TGTGCCGGCGCCGGTCTCTCCTACAATGAGCAGTTCTTC. It is translated as CAGAGLSYNEQFF. The gene calls are TRBV2 and TRBJ2-1; the D is unclear. Between the trimmed V and J ends, which lost 11 bases and 0 bases, there was a span of 11 bases. Germline V lookup: CDR1 SNHLY, CDR2 FYNNEI. The CDR3 loop spans 13 amino acids.

The chain couples TRBV7-2 to TRBJ2-7; TRBD2 agrees at 10 bases. Trimming took 2 bases from V and 1 from J; bases not matched to a gene: 2. This CDR3 is built from 15 residues. The germline CDR1 and CDR2 sequences are SGHTA and FQGNSA. This chain's CDR3 is CASSLNSGRSYEQYF. The CDR3, as DNA: TGTGCCAGCAGCTTAAATAGCGGGAGGTCCTACGAGCAGTACTTC.

The chain couples TRBV5-1 to TRBJ2-7; D unclear. This CDR3 has 14 residues. CDR1 and CDR2 from the germline V gene are SGHRS and YFSETQ. The V end was cut by 0 bases, the J end by 0 bases, with 7 bases between. CDR3 coding DNA: TGCGCCAGCAGCTTGGGGGCAGTCTCCTACGAGCAGTACTTC. This translates into CASSLGAVSYEQYF.

This chain links TRBV6-5 with TRBJ1-1; no clear D. The V gene lost 5 bases and the J gene lost 3 bases, with 13 bases spanning the gap. Per the germline V gene, CDR1 is MNHEY and CDR2 is SVGAGI. CDR3 length equals 14 residues. CDR3 nucleotides: TGTGCCAGCAGTAATACCAGGAGGGACACTGAAGCTTTCTTT. It yields the protein CASSNTRRDTEAFF.